This T cell receptor beta chain was found in a study of T-cell memory formation after mild COVID-19. Overall study findings and caveats: Contracting CD8+ clones were enriched in EMRA, CD4+ mainly in CM and EM.

J lost 8 bases, V lost 4 bases, and 3 bases had no gene match. Germline CDR1 and CDR2: SGHDN and FVKESK. CDR3 size: 12 residues. TCRdb reprocessed the 5' RACE reads with MiXCR, giving one entry per CDR3 protein. The sample shows under 600,000 distinct CDR3 sequences, roughly 22% of them seen only once. This clonotype was detected a few times. Its specificity is not known. This receptor was identified in an adult woman who had mild COVID-19 (a few samples of this study predate the infection). Cell type and time point are not known. The chain recombines TRBV14 with TRBJ2-5, with TRBD1 matching 8 bases. The sample comprised PBMCs or a T cell subset sorted from them (not recorded which). The CDR3 reads CASSRTGRTQYF. CDR3 sequence (DNA): TGTGCCAGCAGCCGGACAGGGAGAACCCAGTACTTC.